This T cell receptor beta chain was identified in a study of OX40 agonist ivuxolimab in advanced cancers. Overall study context: Ivuxolimab, which is an agonistic anti-OX40 (CD134) antibody, was administered to the patients. Partial responses were recorded for three patients, including one with hepatocellular carcinoma and two with cutaneous melanoma.

Whole-study findings and limits: Low clonal expansion, among the lowest seen, marked partial responders at 0.1-3.0 mg/kg. CD8+ T cells showed, on average, more clonal expansion than CD4+ cells.

Germline V CDR1 and CDR2: LGHNA, YSLEER. The CDR3 is 14 amino acids. Trimming shortened V by 4 bases and J by 7 bases, and 16 bases separated the two germline ends. This clone was seen a few times. The antigen remains unidentified. Profiling relied on immunoSEQ multiplex PCR, and the TCRdb table lists in-frame clones only, not all of them. The table records almost 80,000 clones, roughly four fifths of them present only once. V gene TRBV4-3 combines with J gene TRBJ2-5; no reliable D call. The source was CD4+ or CD8+ T cells sorted from blood, collected in a trial of the OX40 agonist ivuxolimab. This receptor was obtained from an adult with an advanced solid tumor such as melanoma, head and neck, liver or kidney cancer. The CDR3 here is CASSPSAGIGTQYF. The CDR3 nucleotides read TGCGCCAGCAGCCCAAGCGCCGGCATCGGGACCCAGTACTTC.